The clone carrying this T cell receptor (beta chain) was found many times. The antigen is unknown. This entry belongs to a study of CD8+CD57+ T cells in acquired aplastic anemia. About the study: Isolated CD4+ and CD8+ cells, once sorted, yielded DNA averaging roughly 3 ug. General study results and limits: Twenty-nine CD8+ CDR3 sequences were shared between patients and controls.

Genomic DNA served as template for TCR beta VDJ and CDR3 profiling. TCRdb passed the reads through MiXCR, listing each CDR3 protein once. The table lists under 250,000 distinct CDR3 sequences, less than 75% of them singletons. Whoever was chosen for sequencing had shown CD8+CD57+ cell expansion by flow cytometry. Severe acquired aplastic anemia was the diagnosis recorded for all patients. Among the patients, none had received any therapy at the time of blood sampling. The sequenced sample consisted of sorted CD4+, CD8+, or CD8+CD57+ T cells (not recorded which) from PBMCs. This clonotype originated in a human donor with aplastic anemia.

The CDR3 DNA sequence: TGTGCCAGCAGTTACGGGGACCCAGGCGAGCAGTACTTC. Translated, it gives CASSYGDPGEQYF. This chain uses TRBV6-2 or TRBV6-3 with TRBJ2-7; D tentatively reads TRBD1 or TRBD2 (5 bases each). Trimming stripped 2 bases from V and 6 bases from J, with 11 bases between. The CDR3 loop spans 13 amino acids. CDR1 is MNHEY, CDR2 SVGEGT, per germline.